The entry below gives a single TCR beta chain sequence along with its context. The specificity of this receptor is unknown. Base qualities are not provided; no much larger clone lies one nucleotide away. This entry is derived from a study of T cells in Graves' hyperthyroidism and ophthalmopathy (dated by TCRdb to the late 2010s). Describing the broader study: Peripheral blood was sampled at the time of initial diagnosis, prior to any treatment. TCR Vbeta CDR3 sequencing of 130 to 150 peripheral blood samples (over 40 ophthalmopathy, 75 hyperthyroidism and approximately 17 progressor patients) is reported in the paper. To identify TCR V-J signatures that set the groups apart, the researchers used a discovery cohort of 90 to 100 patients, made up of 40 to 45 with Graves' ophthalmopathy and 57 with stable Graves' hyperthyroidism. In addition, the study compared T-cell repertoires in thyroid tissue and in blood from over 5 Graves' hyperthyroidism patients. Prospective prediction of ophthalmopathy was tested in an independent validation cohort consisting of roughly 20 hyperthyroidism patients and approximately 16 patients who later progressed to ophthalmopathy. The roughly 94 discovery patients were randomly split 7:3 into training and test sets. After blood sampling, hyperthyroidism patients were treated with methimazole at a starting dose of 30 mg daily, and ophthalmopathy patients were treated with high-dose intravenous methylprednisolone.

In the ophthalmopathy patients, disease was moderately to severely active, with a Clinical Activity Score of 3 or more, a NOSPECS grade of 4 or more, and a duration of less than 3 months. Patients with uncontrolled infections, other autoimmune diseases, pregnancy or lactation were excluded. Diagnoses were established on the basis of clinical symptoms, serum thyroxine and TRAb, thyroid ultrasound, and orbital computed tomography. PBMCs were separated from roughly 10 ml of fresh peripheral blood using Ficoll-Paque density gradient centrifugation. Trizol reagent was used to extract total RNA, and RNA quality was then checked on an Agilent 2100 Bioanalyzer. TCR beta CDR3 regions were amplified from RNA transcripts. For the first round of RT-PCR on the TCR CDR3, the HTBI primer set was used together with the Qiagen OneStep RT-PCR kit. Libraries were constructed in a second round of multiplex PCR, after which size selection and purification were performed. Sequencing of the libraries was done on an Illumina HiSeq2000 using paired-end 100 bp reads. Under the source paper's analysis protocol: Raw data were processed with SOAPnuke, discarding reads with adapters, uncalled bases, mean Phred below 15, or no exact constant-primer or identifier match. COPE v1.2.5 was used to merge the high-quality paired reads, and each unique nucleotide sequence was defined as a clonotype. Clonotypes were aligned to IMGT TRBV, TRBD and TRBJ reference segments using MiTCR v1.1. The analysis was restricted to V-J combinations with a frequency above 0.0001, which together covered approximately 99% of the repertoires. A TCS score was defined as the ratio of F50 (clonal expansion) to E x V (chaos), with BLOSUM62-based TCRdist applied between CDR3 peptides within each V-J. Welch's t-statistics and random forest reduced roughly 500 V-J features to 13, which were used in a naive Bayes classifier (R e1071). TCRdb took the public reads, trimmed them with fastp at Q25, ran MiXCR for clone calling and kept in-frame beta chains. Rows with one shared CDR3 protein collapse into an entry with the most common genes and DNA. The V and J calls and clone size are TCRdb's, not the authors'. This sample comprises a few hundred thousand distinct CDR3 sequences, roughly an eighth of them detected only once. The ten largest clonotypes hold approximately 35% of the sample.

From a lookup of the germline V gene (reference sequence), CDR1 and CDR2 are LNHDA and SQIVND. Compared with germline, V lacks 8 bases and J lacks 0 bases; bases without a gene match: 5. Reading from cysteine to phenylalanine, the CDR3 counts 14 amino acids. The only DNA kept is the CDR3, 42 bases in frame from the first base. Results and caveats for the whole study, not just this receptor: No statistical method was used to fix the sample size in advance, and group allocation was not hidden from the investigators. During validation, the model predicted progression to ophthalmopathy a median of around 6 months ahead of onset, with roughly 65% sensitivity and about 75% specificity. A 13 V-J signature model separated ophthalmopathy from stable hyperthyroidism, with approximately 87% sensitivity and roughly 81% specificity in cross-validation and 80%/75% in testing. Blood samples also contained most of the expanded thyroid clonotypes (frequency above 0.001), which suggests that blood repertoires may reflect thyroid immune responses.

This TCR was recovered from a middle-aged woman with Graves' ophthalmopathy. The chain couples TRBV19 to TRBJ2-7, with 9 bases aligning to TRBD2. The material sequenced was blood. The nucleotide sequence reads TGTGCCAGTCGGAGGACTAGCGACTCCTACGAGCAGTACTTC. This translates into CASRRTSDSYEQYF.